This T cell receptor (beta chain) was found in a study of CD8 T cells in ankylosing spondylitis. Libraries of TCR beta came from quantitative 5'-RACE with molecular barcodes. A single record per CDR3 protein comes from TCRdb applying MiXCR to the 5' RACE reads. The table includes about 140,000 distinct CDR3 sequences, around a third detected once. V lost 5 bases and J lost 2; bases outside the gene matches: 8. This CDR3 contains 16 residues. Germline V gives CDR1 SEHNR, CDR2 FQNEAQ (reference sequence). Study-wide findings and caveats: Some motif variants had been reported before (in reactive arthritis synovial fluid and blood). Seemingly distinctive of ankylosing spondylitis blood was a TCR beta motif formed by eight highly homologous variants.

Points on this clonotype: Its specificity is not known.

This chain links TRBV7-9 with TRBJ2-3; 9 nucleotides line up with TRBD1. The sequenced material came from synovial fluid, either unsorted or a sorted T cell fraction (not recorded which). This TCR came from a male donor with ankylosing spondylitis. The CDR3 DNA sequence: TGTGCCAGCAGCACGGGGGACAGGGCCTTCACAGATACGCAGTATTTT. Residues: CASSTGDRAFTDTQYF.